Listed here are 27 T cell receptor beta chains from one sample, sequenced in a study of blood T cells in healthy people across ages. Primers used in a second PCR of about 6 to 11 cycles were a sample-barcoded 5' primer and a J-beta primer mix. TCRdb reanalysed the 5' RACE reads using MiXCR and keeps one entry per CDR3 protein. There are 730,000 or so distinct CDR3 sequences in the sample; about 43% occur only once, and 25% to 35% lies in the top ten. Source material: blood. The receptors stem from a man older than 75 in good health.

The V and J genes are TRBV20-1 and TRBJ2-3; 9 nucleotides match TRBD2. CDR3 length: 17 amino acids. The germline CDR1 and CDR2 sequences are DFQATT and SNEGSKA (reference sequence). The V gene end was trimmed by 5 bases and the J gene end by 6 bases; junction bases not matched to a gene: 18. This CDR3 is CSAQPLERGGREDTQYF. DNA of the CDR3: TGCAGTGCTCAGCCCCTGGAACGAGGCGGGAGGGAGGATACGCAGTATTTT.

This sequence joins TRBV7-2 and TRBJ2-5, with no clear D. This CDR3 contains 16 residues. Trimming pared 2 bases from V and 1 base from J, leaving 14 bases between. CDR1 SGHTA and CDR2 FQGNSA come from the germline V gene. The CDR3 DNA follows: TGTGCCAGCAGCTTAAGTCCTTCGAGAGCCCAAGAGACCCAGTACTTC. This gives the protein CASSLSPSRAQETQYF.

This clonotype was counted only a few times. The rearrangement links TRBV12-3 or TRBV12-4 to TRBJ1-5; 7 bases agree with TRBD1. Trimming took 5 bases from V and 7 from J; bases not matched to a gene: 8. The CDR3 is 14 amino acids. CDR3 DNA: TGTGCCAGCAGTCCCGGACAGGTTCGACAGCCCCAGCATTTT. Encoded protein: CASSPGQVRQPQHF.

V usage is TRBV25-1 and J usage is TRBJ2-4; TRBD2 is a possible D gene (5 bases). The J call is doubtful: the DNA matches TRBJ2-7 better. The germline V gene has CDR1 MGHDK and CDR2 SYGVNS. The CDR3 spans 14 residues. The CDR3 sequence is CASSETGVRCEQYF. The CDR3 DNA reads TGTGCCAGCAGCGAGACCGGGGTCAGGTGCGAGCAGTACTTC.

The table lists this clonotype with many counts. This chain connects TRBV29-1 to TRBJ2-7; 9 bases map to TRBD2. This CDR3 spans 18 amino acids. The ends lost 2 bases at V and 4 bases at J; junction bases unmatched: 18. Germline V gene sequence: CDR1 SQVTM, CDR2 ANQGSEA. The CDR3 is CSVEPEAKRTSAQYEQYF. CDR3 DNA sequence: TGCAGCGTTGAACCGGAAGCTAAGAGGACTAGCGCACAATACGAGCAGTACTTC.

This clonotype appeared a few times. The rearrangement uses TRBV27 and TRBJ1-2, with D maybe TRBD1 (6 bases). The germline V and J ends were trimmed by 5 bases and 7 bases, with 20 bases remaining between them. Germline loops: CDR1 MNHEY, CDR2 SMNVEV (reference sequence). This CDR3 comprises 15 residues. The CDR3 DNA is TGTGCCAGCAGTCCCCGGGACACCCGGAGGGCTGGCTACACCTTC. Translation: CASSPRDTRRAGYTF.

The chain links TRBV4-1 to TRBJ2-1, with a tentative D call TRBD1 (6 bases). The CDR3 covers 17 residues. Germline values: CDR1 MGHRA, CDR2 YSYEKL. The V end lost 0 bases, the J end lost 8 bases, and 20 bases lay between the germline ends. CDR3 nucleotide sequence: TGCGCCAGCAGCCAAGATTTGGGGGCTAGCAGCCATTATGAGCAGTTCTTC. Its protein product is CASSQDLGASSHYEQFF.

The chain links TRBV6-6 to TRBJ2-5; D might be TRBD2 (6 bases). The tail of the sequence fits TRBJ2-7 better, so the J call may be wrong. The germline V gene has CDR1 MNHNY and CDR2 SVGAGI (reference sequence). There are 16 residues in the CDR3. The CDR3, as DNA: TGTGCCAGCAGCAAGTCAGGACGGGAGAAGACCTACGAGCAGTACTTC. This translates into CASSKSGREKTYEQYF.

The V and J genes are TRBV7-3 and TRBJ2-5; TRBD2 agrees at 8 bases. This CDR3 has 14 amino acids. Trimming took 2 bases from V and 5 from J; bases not matched to a gene: 4. Germline lookup yields CDR1 SGHTA and CDR2 FQGTGA. In DNA, the CDR3 is TGTGCCAGCAGCTTATCGGCTAGCGGGGAGACCCAGTACTTC. Residues: CASSLSASGETQYF.

This clonotype was seen a few times. The chain joins TRBV20-1 to TRBJ2-1; the D is unclear. Germline V gene data show CDR1 as DFQATT and CDR2 as SNEGSKA (reference sequence). Trimming shortened V by 3 bases and J by 0 bases, and 12 bases separated the two germline ends. The CDR3 runs to 15 residues. CDR3: CSARNPESSYNEQFF. The CDR3 region has the DNA TGCAGTGCTAGGAACCCAGAGAGCTCCTACAATGAGCAGTTCTTC.

This clonotype was recorded at least ten times. The CDR3 sequence is CASSQEGLAVDTQYF. In DNA form, the CDR3 reads TGCGCCAGCAGCCAAGAGGGACTAGCGGTAGATACGCAGTATTTT. This chain links TRBV4-1 with TRBJ2-3; 11 bases agree with TRBD2. This CDR3 contains 15 residues. Per the germline V gene, CDR1 is MGHRA and CDR2 is YSYEKL. V was clipped by 0 bases and J by 5 bases; unmatched bases: 1.

A few counts support this clonotype. A read error may produce the germline difference seen at one junction end. The gene calls are TRBV5-8 and TRBJ1-2; D is ambiguous. Germline V gene sequence: CDR1 SGHTS, CDR2 YDEGEE. The length of the CDR3 is 12 residues. CDR3 residues: CASSREGFGCTF. The CDR3 DNA reads TGTGCCAGCAGCCGGGAAGGGTTTGGCTGCACCTTC.

About this clonotype itself: A much larger clone is a single base away; this may be a read error. This rearrangement joins TRBV20-1 to TRBJ2-5; 7 bases line up with TRBD1. This CDR3 is 11 amino acids long. J lost 11 bases, V lost 0 bases, and 3 bases had no gene match. CDR1 and CDR2 (germline): DFQATT, SNEGSKA (reference sequence). CDR3 residues: CSAREQTGQYF. CDR3 DNA: TGCAGTGCTAGAGAACAGACAGGGCAGTACTTC.

Points on this clonotype: Sequence at one end of the junction differs from germline and may be a read error. The chain carries TRBV5-6 and TRBJ1-1; 9 positions agree with TRBD1. This CDR3 is built from 15 residues. Germline-derived CDR1 and CDR2 are SGHDT and YYEEEE. The CDR3 DNA reads TGTGCCAGCAGCTTAACAGGGGGCATGAACGCTGAAGCTTTCTTT. This encodes CASSLTGGMNAEAFF.

This clonotype has ten or more counts. This rearrangement joins TRBV10-2 to TRBJ2-7, with 12 nucleotides matching TRBD2. CDR1 is WSHSY and CDR2 is SAAADI in the germline V gene. The CDR3 spans 13 residues. V shed 6 bases and J 5 bases; nucleotides not matched to a gene: 2. CDR3 coding DNA: TGCGCCAGCAGACTAGCGGGAGGCGACGAGCAGTACTTC. Translated, it gives CASRLAGGDEQYF.

This clonotype was seen only a few times. The chain has TRBV20-1 and TRBJ1-5; TRBD1 matches at 7 bases. Germline CDR1 DFQATT, CDR2 SNEGSKA (reference sequence). Trimming cost V 1 base and J 0 bases; bases outside gene matches: 6. CDR3 length: 16 residues. This CDR3 is CSARAGQPYSNQPQHF. The CDR3 DNA is TGCAGTGCTAGAGCGGGACAGCCCTATAGCAATCAGCCCCAGCATTTT.

The chain is built from TRBV4-3 and TRBJ2-5; TRBD2 might be the D (6 bases). Between the trimmed V and J ends, which lost 0 bases and 11 bases, there was a span of 19 bases. The CDR3 spans 15 residues. The germline V gene encodes CDR1 LGHNA and CDR2 YSLEER. Here the CDR3 reads CASSQDGAGDNEQYF. Written as DNA, the CDR3 is TGCGCCAGCAGCCAAGATGGAGCGGGTGACAATGAGCAGTACTTC.

This rearrangement joins TRBV5-1 to TRBJ2-1; possible D gene TRBD2, 7 bases. CDR3 length equals 16 residues. V lost 2 bases and J 5 bases, leaving 17 bases between the germline ends. Germline CDR1 SGHRS, CDR2 YFSETQ. The CDR3 sequence is CASSLLGGATNNEQFF. The CDR3, as DNA: TGCGCCAGCAGCTTATTGGGGGGGGCGACCAACAATGAGCAGTTCTTC.

This clonotype was seen a handful of times. V gene TRBV4-3 combines with J gene TRBJ1-1, with 7 bases identical to TRBD1. Germline loops: CDR1 LGHNA, CDR2 YSLEER. This CDR3 is 14 amino acids long. Trimming removed 3 bases from V and 4 bases from J; junction bases left unmatched: 5. The DNA of the CDR3 is TGCGCCAGCAGCCAGCAGACAGGGCCCACTGAAGCTTTCTTT. This sequence encodes CASSQQTGPTEAFF.

The genes are TRBV3-1 and TRBJ2-5, with TRBD1 matching over 8 bases. The DNA end favors TRBJ2-7, so the J call may be wrong. CDR1 and CDR2 (germline): LGHDT, YNNKEL (reference sequence). This CDR3 comprises 17 residues. This chain's CDR3 is CASSQGSFGTGSYEQYF. As DNA, the CDR3 is TGTGCCAGCAGCCAAGGATCTTTCGGGACAGGATCCTACGAGCAGTACTTC.

As to this clonotype: Since a much larger clone is just one base distant, this may be a read error. The J gene is TRBJ2-5, the V gene TRBV10-3; 7 bases line up with TRBD2. Losses at the gene ends were 10 bases for V and 2 bases for J; bases not matched to a gene: 7. CDR3 length equals 13 residues. Germline assignment: CDR1 ENHRY and CDR2 SYGVKD. CDR3 amino acids: CATVASGQETQYF. DNA for the CDR3: TGTGCCACCGTAGCTAGCGGACAAGAGACCCAGTACTTC.

CDR3 DNA sequence: TGCGCCAGCACCAACCGTAGCGGGAGCTTGAAAAACATTCAGTACTTC. It codes for CASTNRSGSLKNIQYF. This chain uses TRBV5-1 with TRBJ2-4, with 9 bases that match TRBD2. V lost 6 bases, J lost 4 bases, and 11 bases stayed unmatched. Per the germline V gene, CDR1 is SGHRS and CDR2 is YFSETQ. This CDR3 spans 16 amino acids.

This clonotype came up a few times. The rearrangement joins TRBV20-1 to TRBJ2-7; D possibly corresponds to TRBD2 (6 bases). Looked up from germline, CDR1 is DFQATT and CDR2 is SNEGSKA (reference sequence). CDR3 length: 14 amino acids. The V end lost 6 bases, the J end lost 3 bases, and 18 bases lay between the germline ends. In DNA form, the CDR3 reads TGCAGTGCCCCACGAGGAGGGGTTGTCTACGAGCAGTACTTC. Residues: CSAPRGGVVYEQYF.

The chain recombines TRBV15 with TRBJ2-7; 8 nucleotides match TRBD1. Germline assignment: CDR1 LNHNV and CDR2 YYDKDF (reference sequence). The length of the CDR3 is 15 residues. V lost 1 base, J lost 3 bases, and 5 bases stayed unmatched. In DNA, the CDR3 is TGTGCCACCAGCAGAGTGACAGGGGCCCACTACGAGCAGTACTTC. Its protein is CATSRVTGAHYEQYF.

A word on this clonotype: One end of the junction varies from germline; a read error may be responsible. The J gene is TRBJ1-2, the V gene TRBV7-3; possible D gene TRBD1, 6 bases. Germline-derived CDR1 and CDR2 are SGHTA and FQGTGA. The length of the CDR3 is 15 residues. CDR3 bases: TGTGCCAGCAGCCCGCTTGACAGGACCTCCTATGGTTACACCTTC. This sequence encodes CASSPLDRTSYGYTF. The full variable domain, with the rest looked up from reference TRBV7-3 and TRBJ1-2, is GAGVSQTPSNKVTEKGKYVELRCDPISGHTALYWYRQSLGQGPEFLIYFQGTGAADDSGLPNDRFFAVRPEGSVSTLKIQRTERGDSAVYLCASSPLDRTSYGYTFGSGTRLTVV.

This clonotype was detected only a few times. The rearrangement uses TRBV2 and TRBJ2-1; 7 bases fit TRBD1. Germline CDR1 and CDR2: SNHLY and FYNNEI. The CDR3 loop spans 14 amino acids. V shed 3 bases, J shed 4 bases, and the junction held 3 bases outside the gene matches. CDR3 nucleotides: TGTGCCAGCAGTGACGAGGGACAGTACAATGAGCAGTTCTTC. It codes for CASSDEGQYNEQFF.

This clonotype was seen just once. This chain links TRBV6-4 with TRBJ2-3; 8 bases agree with TRBD2. Trimming took 2 bases from V and 1 from J; bases not matched to a gene: 5. The CDR3 length is 16 residues. Germline assignment: CDR1 MRHNA and CDR2 SNTAGT. Here the CDR3 DNA reads TGTGCCAGCAGTGACCGGGGGGGCGTTGGCACAGATACGCAGTATTTT. This codes for CASSDRGGVGTDTQYF.